This T cell receptor (beta chain) comes out of a study of cytomegalovirus exposure and HLA in healthy donors. As regards this clone: Its antigen is as yet unknown.

A multiplex PCR was run with 60 Vbeta primers and 13 Jbeta primers. Generated by immunoSEQ multiplex PCR, the TCRdb table keeps only in-frame clones and is missing some. The sample includes 80,000 to 95,000 clones, more than 75% of them seen just once. General study findings and limits: Researchers counted 150 to 200 TCR beta chains as cytomegalovirus-associated.

Trimming left V 5 bases short and J 0 bases short, with 14 bases between. Looked up from germline, CDR1 is SGHDT and CDR2 is YYEEEE. The length of the CDR3 is 16 residues. Sequenced: PBMCs. This rearrangement joins TRBV5-6 to TRBJ1-4, with D possibly matching TRBD1 (6 bases). The receptor was derived from a man younger than 45 in good health and CMV-seropositive. For the CDR3, the DNA is TGTGCCAGCAGGATTACAGGGCTGGCAACTAATGAAAAACTGTTTTTT. The encoded protein is CASRITGLATNEKLFF.